This record covers a single T cell receptor (beta chain). What it binds is unknown. These data come from a study of OX40 agonist ivuxolimab in advanced cancers. Study-level points and caveats: Antigen specificity of clonally expanded peripheral T cells was not established. Clonal expansion among partial responders at 0.1-3.0 mg/kg ranked near the lowest. Averaged across samples, CD8+ T cells carried more expanded clones than CD4+ did.

This table comes from immunoSEQ multiplex PCR, and its TCRdb copy is limited to in-frame clones, with some not included. The sample shows about 84,000 clones, approximately 84% of them seen only once. The CDR3 extends over 16 amino acids. The V and J ends lost 5 bases and 3 bases respectively, with 16 bases between them. Germline values: CDR1 SGHTA, CDR2 FQGNSA. The input for sequencing was CD4+ or CD8+ T cells sorted from blood, taken in a trial of the OX40 agonist ivuxolimab. The receptor was derived from an adult with an advanced solid tumor such as melanoma, head and neck, liver or kidney cancer. The chain recombines TRBV7-2 with TRBJ2-2; D may be TRBD1 (5 bases). As DNA, the CDR3 is TGTGCCAGCAGCCCTTTTCGCCAGGGCCACACCGGGGAGCTGTTTTTT. Its protein product is CASSPFRQGHTGELFF.